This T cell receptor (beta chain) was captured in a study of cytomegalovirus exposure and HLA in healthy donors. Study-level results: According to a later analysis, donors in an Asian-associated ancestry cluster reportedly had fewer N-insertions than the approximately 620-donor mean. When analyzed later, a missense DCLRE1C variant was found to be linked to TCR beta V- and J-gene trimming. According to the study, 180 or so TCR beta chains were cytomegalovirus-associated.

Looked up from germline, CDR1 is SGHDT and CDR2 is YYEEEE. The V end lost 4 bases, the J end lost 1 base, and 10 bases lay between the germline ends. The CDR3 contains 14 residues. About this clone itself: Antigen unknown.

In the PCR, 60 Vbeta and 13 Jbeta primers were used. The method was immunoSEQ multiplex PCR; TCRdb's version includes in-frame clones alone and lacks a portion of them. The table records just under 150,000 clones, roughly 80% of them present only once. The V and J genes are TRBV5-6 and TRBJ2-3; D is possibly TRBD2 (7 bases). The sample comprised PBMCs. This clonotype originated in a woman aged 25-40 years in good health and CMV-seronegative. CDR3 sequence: CASSLGGRTDTQYF. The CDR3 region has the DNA TGTGCCAGCAGCCTCGGGGGGCGCACAGATACGCAGTATTTT.